These 25 T cell receptor beta chains came from one sample sequenced in a study of blood T cell repertoires in COVID-19. Generated by immunoSEQ multiplex PCR, the TCRdb table keeps only in-frame clones and is missing some. Here the sample spans 250,000 to 300,000 clones, roughly 90% being singletons. Material for sequencing was peripheral blood. Receptor source: a woman aged 55-69 years with COVID-19, enrolled during active disease.

The rearrangement joins TRBV5-8 to TRBJ2-7; tentative D call: TRBD1 (6 bases). Germline CDR1 reads SGHTS; CDR2 reads YDEGEE. The V gene lost 1 base and the J gene lost 5 bases, with 10 bases spanning the gap. CDR3 length: 13 residues. The CDR3 DNA is TGTGCCAGCAGCTTGTTACAGGGTAACGAGCAGTACTTC. The encoded protein is CASSLLQGNEQYF.

V is TRBV7-3 and J is TRBJ2-5; tentative D call: TRBD2 (5 bases). The CDR3 runs 14 residues. Germline CDR1 SGHTA, CDR2 FQGTGA. V lost 1 base and J 2 bases, leaving 8 bases between the germline ends. The CDR3, as DNA: TGTGCCAGCAGCTTAAGGGAGACTCAAGAGACCCAGTACTTC. It encodes CASSLRETQETQYF.

The rearrangement joins TRBV5-1 to TRBJ1-4; D not resolved. Between the trimmed V and J ends, which lost 6 bases and 5 bases, there was a span of 17 bases. This CDR3 contains 15 residues. CDR1 and CDR2 (germline): SGHRS, YFSETQ. The CDR3 protein is CASNLDGSANEKLFF. DNA for the CDR3: TGCGCCAGCAACCTGGATGGGTCAGCGAATGAAAAACTGTTTTTT.

The chain couples TRBV7-8 to TRBJ2-7; TRBD2 agrees at 7 bases. The germline V gene has CDR1 SGHVS and CDR2 FQNEAQ. The CDR3 extends over 13 amino acids. V was clipped by 5 bases and J by 2 bases; unmatched bases: 3. As DNA, the CDR3 is TGTGCCAGCAGCCTAGGGACTACCTACGAGCAGTACTTC. Protein: CASSLGTTYEQYF.

The rearrangement joins TRBV30 to TRBJ1-6; D not certain. CDR1 and CDR2 from the germline V gene are GTSNPN and SVGIG (reference sequence). V was trimmed by 2 bases and J by 0 bases, leaving 5 bases between them. The CDR3 has 14 residues. The CDR3 nucleotides read TGTGCCTGGAGTCTGCGCTCCTATAATTCACCCCTCCACTTT. This encodes CAWSLRSYNSPLHF.

V and J are TRBV19 and TRBJ2-5, with unresolved D. The V gene lost 5 bases and the J gene lost 5 bases, with 6 bases spanning the gap. Per germline, CDR1 LNHDA and CDR2 SQIVND (reference sequence). The CDR3 totals 11 residues. CDR3 sequence: CASSVSETQYF. The CDR3 DNA reads as TGTGCCAGTAGTGTATCGGAGACCCAGTACTTC. Drawing the rest from reference TRBV19 and TRBJ2-5, the complete variable domain is DGGITQSPKYLFRKEGQNVTLSCEQNLNHDAMYWYRQDPGQGLRLIYYSQIVNDFQKGDIAEGYSVSREKKESFPLTVTSAQKNPTAFYLCASSVSETQYFGPGTRLLVL.

The chain carries TRBV7-9 and TRBJ1-3; D is uncertain. The CDR3 is made up of 14 amino acids. CDR1 is SEHNR, CDR2 FQNEAQ, per germline (reference sequence). Deletions cut 1 base from V and 0 bases from J, with 4 bases between. CDR3 bases: TGTGCCAGCAGCTTAGTCCTCTCTGGAAACACCATATATTTT. Amino acid sequence: CASSLVLSGNTIYF. Full variable domain (remainder filled in from reference TRBV7-9 and TRBJ1-3): DTGVSQNPRHKITKRGQNVTFRCDPISEHNRLYWYRQTLGQGPEFLTYFQNEAQLEKSRLLSDRFSAERPKGSFSTLEIQRTEQGDSAMYLCASSLVLSGNTIYFGEGSWLTVV.

To note about this clone: The sample holds other DNA sequences that translate to the same CDR3. This rearrangement joins TRBV29-1 to TRBJ1-2; possible D gene TRBD1, 5 bases. Per germline, CDR1 SQVTM and CDR2 ANQGSEA. The CDR3 consists of 13 residues. V lost 4 bases and J 4 bases, leaving 13 bases between the germline ends. DNA for the CDR3: TGCAGCGTTGGTGGAGGGGAGGGCTATGGCTACACCTTC. It yields the protein CSVGGGEGYGYTF.

This rearrangement joins TRBV4-2 to TRBJ1-2, with D tentatively TRBD1 (5 bases). Per germline, CDR1 LGHNA and CDR2 YNFKEQ. V dropped 4 bases and J dropped 8 bases, with 17 bases sitting between them. This CDR3 has 14 amino acids. The CDR3 DNA is TGTGCCAGCAGCCCGACCGGGACTGGGTCCGGCTACACCTTC. Translation gives CASSPTGTGSGYTF.

This chain joins TRBV5-1 and TRBJ2-7; 7 bases are shared with TRBD2. J gave up 6 bases and V 7 bases, and 13 bases lay outside the gene matches. Germline values: CDR1 SGHRS, CDR2 YFSETQ. This CDR3 comprises 14 residues. The CDR3 sequence is CASSSGILNAEQYF. The CDR3 DNA is TGCGCCAGCTCTAGCGGAATACTAAACGCCGAGCAGTACTTC.

CDR3 amino acids: CASSVEGGGSYNEQFF. CDR3 nucleotide sequence: TGTGCCAGCAGCGTAGAGGGAGGAGGCTCCTACAATGAGCAGTTCTTC. The rearrangement links TRBV9 to TRBJ2-1, with D possibly being TRBD2 (6 bases). V dropped 0 bases and J dropped 0 bases, with 10 bases sitting between them. Germline values: CDR1 SGDLS, CDR2 YYNGEE. This CDR3 contains 16 residues.

This clone was found once. The chain is built from TRBV19 and TRBJ2-1; possible D gene TRBD1, 6 bases. The length of the CDR3 is 14 residues. Germline values: CDR1 LNHDA, CDR2 SQIVND (reference sequence). The V and J ends lost 5 bases and 2 bases respectively, with 10 bases between them. The CDR3 loop is CASSSGTTYNEQFF. The CDR3 DNA follows: TGTGCCAGTAGTTCCGGGACAACCTACAATGAGCAGTTCTTC.

In DNA form, the CDR3 reads TGTGCCAGCAGCTCAACATCAGGGGCCGCTAACTATGGCTACACCTTC. It encodes CASSSTSGAANYGYTF. This rearrangement joins TRBV5-4 to TRBJ1-2; TRBD1 is a possible D gene (6 bases). This CDR3 is 16 amino acids long. From germline, CDR1 is SGHNT and CDR2 YYREEE (reference sequence). V shed 3 bases and J shed 0 bases, with 15 bases lying between them.

The chain is built from TRBV5-1 and TRBJ1-1; D gene ambiguous. There are 14 residues in the CDR3. Trimming shortened V by 5 bases and J by 3 bases, and 14 bases separated the two germline ends. CDR1 and CDR2 (germline): SGHRS, YFSETQ. The CDR3 bases are TGCGCCAGCAGTACAGATTGGGAGTACACTGAAGCTTTCTTT. Translating gives CASSTDWEYTEAFF.

The chain links TRBV2 to TRBJ1-1; D may be TRBD1 (6 bases). The CDR3 extends over 14 amino acids. Germline V gene sequence: CDR1 SNHLY, CDR2 FYNNEI. In nucleotides, the CDR3 is TGTGCACGCGAAACAGGGAAAGAGGCCACTGAAGCTTTCTTT. This encodes CARETGKEATEAFF.

This rearrangement joins TRBV4-1 to TRBJ2-7; TRBD2 is a possible D gene (6 bases). V lost 0 bases and J 9 bases, leaving 12 bases between the germline ends. Germline CDR1 MGHRA, CDR2 YSYEKL. This CDR3 is 13 amino acids long. CDR3 amino acids: CASSQDLWRGQYF. For the CDR3, the DNA is TGCGCCAGCAGCCAAGACCTATGGCGGGGGCAGTACTTC.

V usage is TRBV19 and J usage is TRBJ2-2; TRBD1 might be the D (5 bases). V was trimmed by 11 bases and J by 2 bases, leaving 12 bases between them. CDR1 LNHDA and CDR2 SQIVND come from the germline V gene (reference sequence). The length of the CDR3 is 13 residues. The CDR3 bases are TGTGCCGGGTGCGACAGAAACACCGGGGAGCTGTTTTTT. Amino acids: CAGCDRNTGELFF. The full variable domain, with the rest looked up from reference TRBV19 and TRBJ2-2, is DGGITQSPKYLFRKEGQNVTLSCEQNLNHDAMYWYRQDPGQGLRLIYYSQIVNDFQKGDIAEGYSVSREKKESFPLTVTSAQKNPTAFYLCAGCDRNTGELFFGEGSRLTVL.

In its sample, this clone was seen a few times. The rearrangement uses TRBV14 and TRBJ1-6; D gene unclear. Trimming cost V 3 bases and J 3 bases, with 6 bases left between them. Germline loops: CDR1 SGHDN, CDR2 FVKESK. The CDR3 contains 14 residues. The CDR3 coding sequence is TGTGCCAGCAGCCAGGAGCTCTATAATTCACCCCTCCACTTT. Translation gives CASSQELYNSPLHF.

The table lists this clone with a count of one. The chain links TRBV6-1 to TRBJ1-4; no reliable D call. From germline, CDR1 is MNHNS and CDR2 SASEGT. V lost 6 bases and J 6 bases, leaving 8 bases between the germline ends. The CDR3 totals 12 residues. The CDR3 DNA follows: TGTGCCAGCAGCCCTGGGCATGAAAAACTGTTTTTT. Encoded protein: CASSPGHEKLFF.

V gene TRBV10-2 combines with J gene TRBJ2-1, with TRBD2 identical over 13 bases. V lost 6 bases and J lost 1; bases outside the gene matches: 3. The CDR3 consists of 16 residues. From germline, CDR1 is WSHSY and CDR2 SAAADI. CDR3 in amino acids: CASRGTSGMSYNEQFF. The CDR3 bases are TGCGCCAGCAGGGGGACTAGCGGGATGTCCTACAATGAGCAGTTCTTC.

This chain uses TRBV5-5 with TRBJ2-5; D may be TRBD1 (6 bases). V lost 0 bases and J lost 9, with 9 bases in between. Germline lookup yields CDR1 SGHKS and CDR2 YYEKEE (reference sequence). The CDR3 length is 12 residues. The CDR3 spells CASSLDRVSQYF. The CDR3 region has the DNA TGTGCCAGCAGCTTGGACAGGGTTTCCCAGTACTTC.

The rearrangement links TRBV7-2 to TRBJ2-7; 9 bases agree with TRBD1. CDR1 and CDR2 from the germline V gene are SGHTA and FQGNSA. This CDR3 comprises 16 residues. V was clipped by 3 bases and J by 2 bases; unmatched bases: 8. The chain's CDR3 is CASSLPRGQGTYEQYF. CDR3 nucleotide sequence: TGTGCCAGCAGCTTGCCGAGAGGACAGGGGACCTACGAGCAGTACTTC.

CDR3 sequence reads: CASSMGTGPSYEQYF. The CDR3 region has the DNA TGTGCCAGTAGTATGGGGACAGGGCCCTCCTACGAGCAGTACTTC. V and J are TRBV19 and TRBJ2-7, with TRBD1 matching over 9 bases. Germline V lookup: CDR1 LNHDA, CDR2 SQIVND (reference sequence). The CDR3 runs to 15 residues. J lost 0 bases, V lost 3 bases, and 3 bases had no gene match.

As to this clone: Other DNA sequences within the sample encode an identical CDR3. CDR3 DNA: TGTGCCAGCAGCCCGGGACAGGGGAACACTGAAGCTTTCTTT. The encoded protein is CASSPGQGNTEAFF. The V and J genes are TRBV11-3 and TRBJ1-1; 9 bases are shared with TRBD1. The CDR3 has 14 amino acids. Germline assignment: CDR1 SGHNT and CDR2 YENEEA. J lost 1 base, V lost 5 bases, and 2 bases had no gene match.

The CDR3 sequence is CASSRGLVGTQYF. The CDR3 nucleotides are TGTGCCAGTAGTCGGGGACTAGTCGGTACGCAGTATTTT. The chain employs TRBV19 and TRBJ2-3; 8 positions match TRBD2. V lost 5 bases and J lost 8; bases outside the gene matches: 6. The CDR3 covers 13 residues. Germline CDR1 LNHDA, CDR2 SQIVND (reference sequence).